This is a list of T cell receptor beta chains from one sample in a study of shared clonotypes between healthy human individuals. Sequenced by immunoSEQ multiplex PCR; TCRdb stores in-frame clones only, minus some. The sample consists of about 2.1 million clones, 93% of them appearing once. The source material was naive CD8+ T cells from PBMCs. These receptor sequences come from a man in his late teens or twenties in good health. Some clones in this sample may be carry-over from other donors' samples. The CDR3 runs from the conserved cysteine through the conserved F or W. D genes are given only for firm matches. Some rows have no size entry. The others give once, few or many, or a class for an expanded clone.

clone size: -
V gene: TRBV7-2
CDR3 length: 17
D gene: TRBD1
J gene: TRBJ1-4
CDR3 DNA: TGTGCCAGCAGCGTCCGACAGGGGAGTTTTGCTAATGAAAAACTGTTTTTT
CDR3 protein: CASSVRQGSFANEKLFF

clone size: -
V gene: TRBV30
CDR3 length: 14
D gene: -
J gene: TRBJ2-3
CDR3 DNA: TGTGCCTGGAGTTACATAAAACGGGCAGATACGCAGTATTTT
CDR3 protein: CAWSYIKRADTQYF

clone size: -
V gene: TRBV11-2
CDR3 length: 16
D gene: TRBD2
J gene: TRBJ2-7
CDR3 DNA: TGTGCCAGCAGCCCAAATGAGCGGGAGTTAGTGTACGAGCAGTACTTC
CDR3 protein: CASSPNERELVYEQYF

clone size: -
V gene: TRBV29-1
CDR3 length: 15
D gene: TRBD2
J gene: TRBJ2-7
CDR3 DNA: TGCAGCGTTGAAGACCCGGGACTAGCGAAGAACGAGCAGTACTTC
CDR3 protein: CSVEDPGLAKNEQYF

clone size: -
V gene: TRBV2
CDR3 length: 17
D gene: -
J gene: TRBJ2-7
CDR3 DNA: TGTGCCAGCATGACCCGGGAATTGCGGGGCCCCACCTACGAGCAGTACTTC
CDR3 protein: CASMTRELRGPTYEQYF

clone size: -
V gene: TRBV27
CDR3 length: 16
D gene: TRBD1
J gene: TRBJ1-5
CDR3 DNA: TGTGCCAGCAGTCCAAGTACAGGGGACAGCAATCAGCCCCAGCATTTT
CDR3 protein: CASSPSTGDSNQPQHF

clone size: -
V gene: TRBV6-6
CDR3 length: 15
D gene: TRBD2
J gene: TRBJ2-1
CDR3 DNA: TGTGCCAGCAGCTTCGGACTAGCGCCGTACAATGAGCAGTTCTTC
CDR3 protein: CASSFGLAPYNEQFF

clone size: once
V gene: TRBV7-9
CDR3 length: 16
D gene: -
J gene: TRBJ2-2
CDR3 DNA: TGTGCCAGCAGCTTAGCCGGAGGGGCTTGGACCGGGGAGCTGTTTTTT
CDR3 protein: CASSLAGGAWTGELFF

clone size: -
V gene: TRBV10-3
CDR3 length: 15
D gene: -
J gene: TRBJ2-2
CDR3 DNA: TGTGCCATCAGTGAGTGGTCGGCGGGGTCCGGGGAGCTGTTTTTT
CDR3 protein: CAISEWSAGSGELFF

clone size: -
V gene: TRBV7-2
CDR3 length: 16
D gene: TRBD2
J gene: TRBJ2-3
CDR3 DNA: TGTGCCAGCAGCTTATGGGTAGCGGGATACACAGATACGCAGTATTTT
CDR3 protein: CASSLWVAGYTDTQYF

clone size: -
V gene: TRBV4-1
CDR3 length: 14
D gene: TRBD2
J gene: TRBJ2-7
CDR3 DNA: TGCGCCAGCAGCCAATACGCTAGCGGGAACGAGCAGTACTTC
CDR3 protein: CASSQYASGNEQYF

clone size: -
V gene: TRBV27
CDR3 length: 12
D gene: -
J gene: TRBJ1-4
CDR3 DNA: TGTGCCAGCAGTTCCGTAGGGGAAAAACTGTTTTTT
CDR3 protein: CASSSVGEKLFF

clone size: -
V gene: TRBV27
CDR3 length: 15
D gene: -
J gene: TRBJ1-2
CDR3 DNA: TGTGCCAGCAGTTTAGGAGGGGGGCTAAATCGTGGCTACACCTTC
CDR3 protein: CASSLGGGLNRGYTF

clone size: -
V gene: TRBV9
CDR3 length: 13
D gene: -
J gene: TRBJ2-2
CDR3 DNA: TGTGCCAGCAGCCCCTCGGGCACCGGGGAGCTGTTTTTT
CDR3 protein: CASSPSGTGELFF

clone size: -
V gene: TRBV19
CDR3 length: 16
D gene: -
J gene: TRBJ2-7
CDR3 DNA: TGTGCCAGTAGTATAGTTGCAGGAACCATTCCCTACGAGCAGTACTTC
CDR3 protein: CASSIVAGTIPYEQYF

clone size: -
V gene: TRBV19
CDR3 length: 14
D gene: -
J gene: TRBJ2-1
CDR3 DNA: TGTGCCAGTAGTATAGCGGGTTCCTACAATGAGCAGTTCTTC
CDR3 protein: CASSIAGSYNEQFF

clone size: -
V gene: TRBV11-2
CDR3 length: 15
D gene: -
J gene: TRBJ2-7
CDR3 DNA: TGTGCCAGCAGCTTAGACCCTCCTCCGTTTTCCGAGCAGTACTTC
CDR3 protein: CASSLDPPPFSEQYF

clone size: -
V gene: TRBV27
CDR3 length: 15
D gene: -
J gene: TRBJ1-5
CDR3 DNA: TGTGCCAGCAGTTTGAGTTGGGGAAAGGGTCAGCCCCAGCATTTT
CDR3 protein: CASSLSWGKGQPQHF

clone size: -
V gene: TRBV10-2
CDR3 length: 13
D gene: -
J gene: TRBJ1-1
CDR3 DNA: TGCGCCAGCAGTACAGTGCGGAATGCTGAAGCTTTCTTT
CDR3 protein: CASSTVRNAEAFF

clone size: once
V gene: TRBV7-9
CDR3 length: 14
D gene: -
J gene: TRBJ2-4
CDR3 DNA: TGTGCCAGCAGCCCCATGTCGGACAAAAACATTCAGTACTTC
CDR3 protein: CASSPMSDKNIQYF

clone size: -
V gene: TRBV30
CDR3 length: 14
D gene: -
J gene: TRBJ1-2
CDR3 DNA: TGTGCCTGGAAAGAAGGGGATCACGCCTATGGCTACACCTTC
CDR3 protein: CAWKEGDHAYGYTF

clone size: -
V gene: TRBV27
CDR3 length: 15
D gene: -
J gene: TRBJ2-5
CDR3 DNA: TGTGCCAGCAGTCCCGGGCTTCTCGGAGGGGAGACCCAGTACTTC
CDR3 protein: CASSPGLLGGETQYF

clone size: once
V gene: TRBV7-6
CDR3 length: 15
D gene: -
J gene: TRBJ2-7
CDR3 DNA: TGTGCCAGCAGCTTAGACTCGGGGGTCCCTTCTCAGCAGTACTTC
CDR3 protein: CASSLDSGVPSQQYF

clone size: -
V gene: TRBV27
CDR3 length: 15
D gene: TRBD2
J gene: TRBJ2-7
CDR3 DNA: TGTGCCAGCAGTCCGAGCGGGATAGTACCCTACGAGCAGTACTTC
CDR3 protein: CASSPSGIVPYEQYF

clone size: -
V gene: TRBV15
CDR3 length: 17
D gene: TRBD2
J gene: TRBJ2-1
CDR3 DNA: TGTGCCACCAGCAGAGGAAAAGCGGGACTAAACTACAATGAGCAGTTCTTC
CDR3 protein: CATSRGKAGLNYNEQFF

clone size: -
V gene: TRBV7-6
CDR3 length: 16
D gene: -
J gene: TRBJ2-3
CDR3 DNA: TGTGCCAGCACTCAAAAGCCCGGGACACGGCAATATACGCAGTATTTT
CDR3 protein: CASTQKPGTRQYTQYF

clone size: -
V gene: TRBV7-8
CDR3 length: 12
D gene: -
J gene: TRBJ2-2
CDR3 DNA: TGTGCCAGCAGCTTAGCGCCCGGGGAGCTGTTTTTT
CDR3 protein: CASSLAPGELFF

clone size: -
V gene: TRBV7-8
CDR3 length: 17
D gene: -
J gene: TRBJ1-5
CDR3 DNA: TGTGCCAGCAGCTACCAACCTGGGACCATACACAATCAGCCCCAGCATTTT
CDR3 protein: CASSYQPGTIHNQPQHF